The 26 T cell receptor beta chains below come from one sample, sequenced in a study of glioma-infiltrating T cells (dated by TCRdb to the mid-2010s). Sequencing took place on an Illumina MiSeq. The iRepertoire nested amplicon-rescue multiplex PCR (arm-PCR) platform was used to amplify TCR alpha and beta CDR3 regions from RNA. TCRdb ran its own pipeline on the public reads, namely fastp trimming at Q25 and MiXCR clone calling, and kept in-frame beta chains. CDR3 protein duplicates are merged, each entry listing the most common genes and DNA. Counted in this sample were approximately 190,000 distinct CDR3 sequences; 32% of them appeared once. 20% of the sample is in the top ten clones. The sample was glioma tissue, nonneoplastic brain tissue, or PBMCs (not recorded which). The receptors were gathered from a human donor with low-grade glioma or glioblastoma, undergoing nonglioma brain surgery, or in good health (not recorded which).

In this sample, this clonotype turned up a few times. The chain links TRBV11-2 to TRBJ2-3; D possibly corresponds to TRBD2 (6 bases). Germline-derived CDR1 and CDR2 are SGHAT and FQNNGV. Trimming stripped 5 bases from V and 1 base from J, with 16 bases between. CDR3 length: 16 residues. CDR3 in amino acids: CASSPTEGTGTDTQYF. The CDR3 region has the DNA TGTGCCAGCAGCCCGACGGAGGGTACTGGCACAGATACGCAGTATTTT.

This clonotype has at least ten counts. The chain links TRBV5-1 to TRBJ1-2, with D unclear. V lost 5 bases and J 6 bases, leaving 11 bases between the germline ends. Germline values: CDR1 SGHRS, CDR2 YFSETQ. The CDR3 extends over 12 amino acids. The CDR3 is CASRDAADGYTF. CDR3 DNA: TGCGCCAGCAGGGACGCGGCGGATGGCTACACCTTC.

In its sample, this clonotype was seen many times. This chain uses TRBV4-1 with TRBJ2-2, with D maybe TRBD1 (6 bases). The CDR3 is made up of 16 amino acids. CDR1 and CDR2 from the germline V gene are MGHRA and YSYEKL. Trimming shortened V by 4 bases and J by 1 base, and 13 bases separated the two germline ends. The CDR3 nucleotides read TGCGCCAGCAGCCGACTTCCGGACAGGAACACCGGGGAGCTGTTTTTT. Translation: CASSRLPDRNTGELFF.

In regard to this clonotype: This could be a read error, since a much larger clone is one nucleotide away. V and J are TRBV7-2 and TRBJ2-5; D might be TRBD2 (5 bases). The germline gives CDR1 SGHTA, CDR2 FQGNSA. The ends were cut back, 7 bases at V and 2 bases at J, with 17 bases in the middle. CDR3 length: 15 amino acids. CDR3 sequence reads: CASTRTGKAQETQYF. The DNA of the CDR3 is TGTGCCAGCACGAGAACCGGGAAAGCACAAGAGACCCAGTACTTC.

This clonotype was counted ten times or more. V and J are TRBV6-1 and TRBJ2-1, with 12 nucleotides matching TRBD2. Germline CDR1 MNHNS, CDR2 SASEGT. V was clipped by 10 bases and J by 4 bases; unmatched bases: 5. This CDR3 spans 14 amino acids. The CDR3 region has the DNA TGTGCCACCGCAACTAGCGGGAGGTACAATGAGCAGTTCTTC. As protein: CATATSGRYNEQFF.

The chain joins TRBV7-2 to TRBJ2-7, with TRBD1 matching over 10 bases. This CDR3 comprises 15 residues. CDR1 is SGHTA and CDR2 is FQGNSA in the germline V gene. Losses at the gene ends were 3 bases for V and 2 bases for J; bases not matched to a gene: 4. The CDR3 loop reads CASSLEGTGAYEQYF. As DNA, the CDR3 is TGTGCCAGCAGCTTGGAAGGGACAGGGGCCTACGAGCAGTACTTC.

V usage is TRBV27 and J usage is TRBJ2-1; TRBD2 aligns across 10 bases. Germline V gene lookup returns CDR1 MNHEY and CDR2 SMNVEV (reference sequence). The CDR3 runs to 14 residues. Trimming took 4 bases from V and 12 from J; bases not matched to a gene: 9. The CDR3 here is CASSSPSGRAGQFF. CDR3 sequence (DNA): TGTGCCAGCAGTTCCCCCAGCGGGAGGGCCGGGCAGTTCTTC.

This clonotype was found a few times. This chain connects TRBV11-2 to TRBJ2-5; D remains ambiguous. The CDR3 spans 12 residues. The germline V gene has CDR1 SGHAT and CDR2 FQNNGV. Trimming took off 7 bases at V and 5 bases at J, with 11 bases between the two ends. DNA of the CDR3: TGTGCCAGCACTACAGAATTGGAGACCCAGTACTTC. This translates into CASTTELETQYF.

J is TRBJ1-1 and V is TRBV9, with D possibly TRBD1 on 5 matching bases. This CDR3 has 14 residues. The V end lost 0 bases, the J end lost 0 bases, and 6 bases lay between the germline ends. CDR1 is SGDLS and CDR2 is YYNGEE in the germline V gene. CDR3 in DNA: TGTGCCAGCAGCGTAGGGGGGATGAACACTGAAGCTTTCTTT. This sequence encodes CASSVGGMNTEAFF.

This clonotype occurred many times. The chain joins TRBV6-1 to TRBJ2-5; tentative D call: TRBD1 (5 bases). CDR3 size: 14 residues. CDR1 is MNHNS and CDR2 is SASEGT in the germline V gene. The V end was cut by 9 bases, the J end by 5 bases, with 19 bases between. The CDR3 DNA reads as TGTGCCAGTAGAACCTCAGGGCTTCGGGAGACCCAGTACTTC. Its translation is CASRTSGLRETQYF.

This clonotype was found many times. This chain uses TRBV10-3 with TRBJ1-4; D gene unclear. In germline, CDR1 is ENHRY, CDR2 SYGVKD. V was pared by 3 bases and J by 5 bases, with 10 bases between. The CDR3 length is 14 residues. The CDR3 DNA reads TGTGCCATCAGTGACTGGCAGGAGAATGAAAAACTGTTTTTT. Residues: CAISDWQENEKLFF.

Worth noting for this clonotype: This may stem from a read error, because a much larger clone lies one nucleotide away. The chain employs TRBV7-2 and TRBJ2-5; perhaps TRBD2 as D (6 bases). The CDR3 is 14 residues long. Germline CDR1 is SGHTA and CDR2 is FQGNSA. Trimming cost V 8 bases and J 7 bases, with 20 bases left between them. The CDR3 loop reads CASQISRERGTQYF. For the CDR3, the DNA is TGTGCCAGCCAGATTTCACGGGAGAGAGGGACCCAGTACTTC.

The chain employs TRBV5-6 and TRBJ2-1; D is possibly TRBD1 (5 bases). CDR1 SGHDT and CDR2 YYEEEE come from the germline V gene. V was cut by 2 bases and J by 4 bases, with 10 bases left in between. The length of the CDR3 is 14 residues. The CDR3 reads CASSLPPGYNEQFF. The CDR3 DNA reads as TGTGCCAGCAGCTTACCCCCAGGGTACAATGAGCAGTTCTTC.

This clonotype was recorded at least ten times. The gene calls are TRBV10-3 and TRBJ2-1, with 12 bases matching TRBD2. The CDR3 totals 14 residues. Germline CDR1 is ENHRY and CDR2 is SYGVKD. V shed 8 bases, J shed 5 bases, and the junction held 4 bases outside the gene matches. In DNA form, the CDR3 reads TGTGCCATCCGGACTAGCGGGACCAACAATGAGCAGTTCTTC. It codes for CAIRTSGTNNEQFF.

The chain employs TRBV5-1 and TRBJ1-1, with D possibly TRBD1 on 6 matching bases. CDR1 and CDR2 (germline): SGHRS, YFSETQ. CDR3 length equals 13 residues. The ends were cut back, 6 bases at V and 0 bases at J, with 9 bases in the middle. In nucleotides, the CDR3 is TGCGCCAGCACACGGACAGTGAACACTGAAGCTTTCTTT. It specifies CASTRTVNTEAFF.

On this clonotype itself: Since a much larger clone is just one base distant, this may be a read error. This rearrangement joins TRBV5-5 to TRBJ2-1; D call uncertain. The CDR3 is made up of 14 amino acids. Germline V lookup: CDR1 SGHKS, CDR2 YYEKEE (reference sequence). The ends were cut back, 2 bases at V and 5 bases at J, with 11 bases in the middle. The CDR3 nucleotides are TGTGCCAGCAGCTTCGTGGGGTTGGACAATGAGCAGTTCTTC. Translation gives CASSFVGLDNEQFF. The whole variable domain, remainder taken from reference TRBV5-5 and TRBJ2-1, is DAGVTQSPTHLIKTRGQQVTLRCSPISGHKSVSWYQQVLGQGPQFIFQYYEKEERGRGNFPDRFSARQFPNYSSELNVNALLLGDSALYLCASSFVGLDNEQFFGPGTRLTVL.

This clonotype showed up many times. The rearrangement joins TRBV20-1 to TRBJ2-3, with a tentative D call TRBD2 (6 bases). Germline CDR1 is DFQATT and CDR2 is SNEGSKA (reference sequence). Trimming cost V 6 bases and J 9 bases, with 19 bases left between them. This CDR3 is built from 13 residues. The CDR3 nucleotides read TGCAGTGCCCACAGTCCGACTAGAGGGACGCAGTATTTT. The encoded protein is CSAHSPTRGTQYF.

This chain uses TRBV5-1 with TRBJ2-5, with D unresolved. Trimming took off 1 base at V and 0 bases at J, with 7 bases between the two ends. The CDR3 consists of 14 residues. Germline V CDR1 and CDR2: SGHRS, YFSETQ. The CDR3 is CASSLMPDQETQYF. The CDR3 DNA reads as TGCGCCAGCAGCTTGATGCCAGACCAAGAGACCCAGTACTTC.

This clonotype was seen more than once but under ten times. The CDR3 loop reads CASSPAPREQYF. DNA of the CDR3: TGTGCCAGCTCACCGGCCCCCCGTGAGCAGTACTTC. The chain carries TRBV18 and TRBJ2-7; D call uncertain. This CDR3 spans 12 amino acids. The germline gives CDR1 KGHSH, CDR2 LQKENI. V was clipped by 3 bases and J by 7 bases, with 10 bases between them.

This clonotype was detected many times. The chain employs TRBV6-1 and TRBJ2-3; D is uncertain. There are 14 residues in the CDR3. CDR1 and CDR2 (germline): MNHNS, SASEGT. The V end lost 6 bases, the J end lost 1 base, and 11 bases lay between the germline ends. The CDR3 bases are TGTGCCAGCAGAACCCTACTACGCACAGATACGCAGTATTTT. Amino acids: CASRTLLRTDTQYF.

This clonotype has at least ten counts. The V gene is TRBV7-8, the J gene TRBJ2-7, with D perhaps matching TRBD2 (7 bases). Germline CDR1 and CDR2: SGHVS and FQNEAQ. The germline V and J ends were trimmed by 5 bases and 1 base, with 18 bases remaining between them. CDR3 size: 16 residues. As DNA, the CDR3 is TGTGCCAGCAGCCCAAATACAGGGCGGGGGTCCTACGAGCAGTACTTC. Protein product: CASSPNTGRGSYEQYF.

As regards this clonotype: This may be a read error: a much more frequent sequence differs by one nucleotide. The chain employs TRBV29-1 and TRBJ2-5; unclear D gene. There are 12 residues in the CDR3. In germline, CDR1 is SQVTM, CDR2 ANQGSEA. This chain's CDR3 is CSVAVAEETKYF. The CDR3, as DNA: TGCAGCGTTGCGGTGGCAGAAGAGACCAAGTACTTC.

This clonotype has at least ten counts. This chain joins TRBV6-1 and TRBJ1-5, with D hard to call. Trimming removed 2 bases at V and 9 bases at J, with 11 bases between. CDR1 and CDR2 from the germline V gene are MNHNS and SASEGT. The CDR3 has 13 amino acids. The CDR3 DNA sequence: TGTGCCAGCAGTGAATTCGGGGTGGGGCCCCAGCATTTT. Residues: CASSEFGVGPQHF.

This clonotype was counted a single time. A clone one base away is much larger, so this may be a read error. The rearrangement links TRBV7-8 to TRBJ2-2, with a possible D match to TRBD1 (6 bases). Germline CDR1 is SGHVS and CDR2 is FQNEAQ. This CDR3 contains 15 residues. The CDR3: CASSLYGQNTGELLF. CDR3 DNA sequence: TGTGCCAGCAGCTTATACGGACAGAACACCGGGGAGCTGCTTTTT.

There are a few counts of this clonotype. J is TRBJ2-3 and V is TRBV19; 11 positions match TRBD2. Trimming removed 7 bases from V and 1 base from J; junction bases left unmatched: 7. The germline gives CDR1 LNHDA, CDR2 SQIVND (reference sequence). The CDR3 spans 16 residues. The CDR3 DNA follows: TGTGCCAGTACCTCACGGACTAGCGGGCGCACAGATACGCAGTATTTT. Encoded protein: CASTSRTSGRTDTQYF.

This clonotype was observed a few times. This chain connects TRBV20-1 to TRBJ2-5; 12 nucleotides match TRBD2. V shed 2 bases and J 0 bases; nucleotides not matched to a gene: 13. The CDR3 spans 19 residues. CDR1 is DFQATT and CDR2 is SNEGSKA in the germline V gene (reference sequence). The CDR3 nucleotides read TGCAGTGCTAGATCCTTTCAATTACTAGCGGGAGGAGACCAAGAGACCCAGTACTTC. Encoded protein: CSARSFQLLAGGDQETQYF.